The entry below describes one TCR beta chain. What it binds is not known. These data originate in a study of Ad26.COV2.S vaccination and SARS-CoV-2 variants. About the study: Donor was in the COV1001 Ad26.COV2.S trial arm. Recipients of Ad26.COV2.S got it intramuscularly, once or twice 56 days apart. The study's findings and limits: Breadth of non-spike TCRs did not differ between vaccinees and placebo recipients.

Treatment specified: around 19 received Ad26.COV2.S at low or high dose, single or two shots; five or six received placebo; per-sample allocation not given. The investigators took samples on day 63 after the first vaccine or placebo injection. Germline CDR1 and CDR2: LNHDA and SQIVND (reference sequence). The CDR3 is 15 residues long. The junction had 10 bases not matched to a gene; V was cut back by 6 bases and J by 7 bases. Sequencing used immunoSEQ multiplex PCR; TCRdb keeps in-frame clones, though not all of them. The sample has around 450,000 clones, roughly 91% seen once. The specimen was peripheral blood, collected in a trial of Ad26.COV2.S vaccine versus placebo. The sequence came from a person aged 18-65 years who received the Ad26.COV2.S COVID-19 vaccine or a placebo. The chain combines TRBV19 with TRBJ2-2; 8 bases align to TRBD2. CDR3 nucleotides: TGTGCCAGTAGGGCTAAAGCGGGAGTGGGCGGGGAGCTGTTTTTT. Translating gives CASRAKAGVGGELFF.